This T cell receptor (beta chain) was captured in a study of blood T cell repertoires in COVID-19. On the study more broadly: The samples span acute and convalescent COVID-19 from the United States, Italy and Spain.

Methods used by the authors: Amplifying reference gene primers gave estimates of nucleated cell counts. Only in-frame clones appear in the TCRdb table, and some are missing; sequencing was by immunoSEQ multiplex PCR. The V and J calls and the clone size are those of that table, but D and trimming were determined from the DNA. Of 200,000 to 250,000 clones listed, over 80% were seen once; the top ten hold roughly 1.2%. CDR3 length: 15 residues. V was trimmed by 0 bases and J by 3 bases, leaving 12 bases between them. CDR1 and CDR2 (germline): LGHNA, YNFKEQ. This clone was recorded once. The sequenced material came from peripheral blood. The receptor was derived from a woman aged 30 to 39 with COVID-19, enrolled during active disease. The chain carries TRBV4-2 and TRBJ2-7; D is possibly TRBD2 (6 bases). CDR3 coding DNA: TGTGCCAGCAGCCAAGATACGGGAGTGGGCTACGAGCAGTACTTC. It yields the protein CASSQDTGVGYEQYF.